This paragraph covers one T cell receptor (beta chain) sequence. Antigen specificity is unknown. The PCR employed 60 Vbeta primers together with 13 Jbeta primers. Repertoires were generated with immunoSEQ multiplex PCR, while TCRdb's copy carries only in-frame clones and drops some. This sample has over 80,000 clones, with 73% found just once. This CDR3 is 17 amino acids long. The germline gives CDR1 SGHVS, CDR2 FQNEAQ. With V trimmed by 3 bases and J by 0 bases, 9 bases remained unmatched. This specimen belongs to a study of cytomegalovirus exposure and HLA in healthy donors. Study-wide results and caveats: Upon later analysis, HLA-associated TCR beta chains proved more clonally expanded than other, equally common chains. According to reports, the classifier identified cytomegalovirus status with high specificity and sensitivity. There were several of the most significant clusters that appeared linked to common viral pathogens in a later analysis. Earlier analysis looked at TCR beta V segments, and most were productive about 87% or about 30% of the time.

This clonotype was obtained from a middle-aged man in good health and CMV-seronegative. Sequencing was carried out using PBMCs. The V and J genes are TRBV7-8 and TRBJ2-7; 9 bases agree with TRBD2. DNA for the CDR3: TGTGCCAGCAGCTTGACCAGCGGGGGGCCTCTCTCCTACGAGCAGTACTTC. This sequence encodes CASSLTSGGPLSYEQYF.